These 7 T cell receptor beta chains originate from one sample sequenced in a study of memory CD4+ T cells and cytomegalovirus serostatus. The sort gate was single viable CD3+CD4+CD8-CD45RO+ cells for memory CD4+ T cells. Generated by immunoSEQ multiplex PCR, the TCRdb table keeps only in-frame clones and is missing some. Of approximately 41,000 clones in the sample, around 78% are singletons; the top ten hold about 6.8%. The sequenced material came from memory CD4+ T cells from blood. These TCRs come from an adult in good health and CMV-seronegative.

This clone was recorded a few times. The chain recombines TRBV5-4 with TRBJ2-2, with D tentatively TRBD1 or TRBD2 (6 bases each). Germline V CDR1 and CDR2: SGHNT, YYREEE (reference sequence). V gave up 0 bases and J gave up 5 bases, with 14 bases separating them. This CDR3 spans 16 amino acids. CDR3 loop: CASSLGGGTRTGELFF. DNA of the CDR3: TGTGCCAGCAGCTTGGGGGGCGGGACAAGGACCGGGGAGCTGTTTTTT. The whole variable domain, remainder taken from reference TRBV5-4 and TRBJ2-2, is ETGVTQSPTHLIKTRGQQVTLRCSSQSGHNTVSWYQQALGQGPQFIFQYYREEENGRGNFPPRFSGLQFPNYSSELNVNALELDDSALYLCASSLGGGTRTGELFFGEGSRLTVL.

This clone is medium-sized in the sample. The chain has TRBV6-1 and TRBJ2-5, with D perhaps matching TRBD1 (5 bases). CDR3 size: 14 residues. In germline, CDR1 is MNHNS, CDR2 SASEGT. V was pared by 6 bases and J by 4 bases, with 15 bases between. The CDR3 is CASSPRVRGETQYF. CDR3 nucleotides: TGTGCCAGCAGCCCCAGGGTTAGGGGAGAGACCCAGTACTTC.

Ten or more counts support this clone. The chain carries TRBV9 and TRBJ2-6; D may match TRBD1 or TRBD2 (5 bases each). V was cut by 4 bases and J by 0 bases, with 11 bases left in between. CDR3 length: 16 amino acids. Per germline, CDR1 SGDLS and CDR2 YYNGEE. In DNA form, the CDR3 reads TGTGCCAGCAGCCCTGGGACGGTCTCTGGGGCCAACGTCCTGACTTTC. Translating it yields CASSPGTVSGANVLTF.

The chain couples TRBV7-7 to TRBJ2-3, with TRBD2 identical over 14 bases. V dropped 5 bases and J dropped 6; count of bases not matched to a gene: 4. Germline CDR1 is SSHAT and CDR2 is FNYEAQ (reference sequence). The CDR3 is 15 amino acids. This CDR3 reads CASSPGLAGGDTQYF. CDR3 DNA sequence: TGTGCCAGCAGCCCAGGACTAGCGGGAGGTGATACGCAGTATTTT.

The chain joins TRBV7-9 to TRBJ2-1; tentative D call: TRBD2 (6 bases). Germline V CDR1 and CDR2: SEHNR, FQNEAQ (reference sequence). The CDR3 is made up of 15 amino acids. V dropped 6 bases and J dropped 4 bases, with 16 bases sitting between them. DNA of the CDR3: TGTGCCAGCAGGTCCACCGGGACTCGATACAATGAGCAGTTCTTC. The encoded protein is CASRSTGTRYNEQFF.

V is TRBV6-5 and J is TRBJ2-1; D not certain. Germline assignment: CDR1 MNHEY and CDR2 SVGAGI. The CDR3 covers 11 residues. V lost 6 bases to trimming and J lost 9 bases, with 9 bases between them. CDR3 DNA: TGTGCCAGCAGCCGAGACGTTGAGCAGTTCTTC. Protein sequence: CASSRDVEQFF.

This chain connects TRBV5-4 to TRBJ2-2; the D is unclear. Germline V gene sequence: CDR1 SGHNT, CDR2 YYREEE (reference sequence). The CDR3 runs to 14 residues. The V gene lost 0 bases and the J gene lost 2 bases, with 5 bases spanning the gap. The CDR3 bases are TGTGCCAGCAGCTTGGAACTTAACACCGGGGAGCTGTTTTTT. Translating it yields CASSLELNTGELFF.